This T cell receptor beta chain was observed in a study of CD8 T cells in Susac syndrome. This clonotype was observed a few times. Its antigen is currently unknown. Negative magnetic isolation gave CD8+ and CD4+ cells; FACS enriched CD8+ TEMRA. RNA totalling roughly 0.5 to 1 ug underwent reverse transcription with random hexamers. TCRdb called the immunoSEQ multiplex PCR reads again in MiXCR, with one record for every CDR3 protein. The table shows some 100,000 distinct CDR3 sequences, with 96% occurring only once. The CDR3 has 14 residues. CDR1 SGHTA and CDR2 FQGTGA come from the germline V gene. With 5 bases clipped from V and 5 bases from J, the junction kept 4 bases outside the gene matches. Study-wide points: The study acknowledged a relatively small number of individuals in its TCR sequencing and HLA analysis.

The clonotype originates from a human donor in good health. The sequencing input was CD4+ T cells from PBMCs. This chain uses TRBV7-3 with TRBJ2-5; 11 bases match TRBD1. The CDR3 coding sequence is TGTGCCAGCAGCCCGGACAGGGGGCGGGAGACCCAGTACTTC. Encoded protein: CASSPDRGRETQYF.